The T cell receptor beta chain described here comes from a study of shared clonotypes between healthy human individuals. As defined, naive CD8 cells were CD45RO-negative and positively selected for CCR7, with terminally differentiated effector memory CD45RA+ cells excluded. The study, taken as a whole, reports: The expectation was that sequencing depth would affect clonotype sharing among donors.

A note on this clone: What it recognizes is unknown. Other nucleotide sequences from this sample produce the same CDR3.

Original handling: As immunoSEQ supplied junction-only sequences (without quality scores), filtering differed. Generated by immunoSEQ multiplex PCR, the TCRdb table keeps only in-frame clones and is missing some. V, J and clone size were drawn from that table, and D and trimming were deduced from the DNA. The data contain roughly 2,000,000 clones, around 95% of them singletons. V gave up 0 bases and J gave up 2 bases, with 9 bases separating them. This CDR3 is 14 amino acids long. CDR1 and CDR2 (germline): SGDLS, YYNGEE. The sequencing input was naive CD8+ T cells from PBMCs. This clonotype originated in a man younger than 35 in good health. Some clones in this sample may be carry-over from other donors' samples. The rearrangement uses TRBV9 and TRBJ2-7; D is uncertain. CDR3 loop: CASSVAGNAYEQYF. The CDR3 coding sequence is TGTGCCAGCAGCGTAGCTGGCAATGCCTACGAGCAGTACTTC.